Given below is one T cell receptor beta chain in context. Its antigen specificity is not known. No base qualities exist here, and no much larger clone lies one base off it. The germline ends are 9 bases apart after V is trimmed by 7 bases and J by 5 bases. From its cysteine to its phenylalanine, the CDR3 spans 12 amino acids. Only the CDR3 region is kept as DNA, spanning 36 bases read in frame from base 1. CDR1 and CDR2, looked up from the germline V gene, are SGHNT and YENEEA. TCRbeta CDR3 regions were amplified from genomic DNA by means of the immunoSEQ Assay, a bias-controlled multiplex PCR. Per the original workflow: The number of nucleated cells in each sample was estimated from the amplification of reference gene primers within the assay. Sequence reads were collapsed and filtered to measure the absolute abundance of every unique TCRbeta CDR3 rearrangement. Productive Simpson clonality was computed per sample as the square root of Simpson's diversity index over productive rearrangements. Drawn from immuneACCESS, this table holds only the in-frame rearrangements with V and J called that TCRdb kept. Clones are partly lost; checked studies trace under half to an unresolved V gene and leave the rest unexplained. Clone size and the V and J calls come from that table; the DNA yielded D and trimming. The sample table contains a few hundred thousand clones; only one count was recorded for roughly 87% of them. Of the sample, 10% falls within the top ten clones.

This sample is part of a study of blood T cell repertoires in COVID-19 (dated by TCRdb to the early 2020s). For the study in its entirety: Samples covering the acute and convalescent phases of COVID-19 were provided by collaborators in the United States, Italy and Spain. The material from the prospective study consisted of cDNA or gDNA derived from T cells, B-cell-depleted T cells, or PBMCs. The dataset comprised deeply sampled blood TCRbeta repertoires from subjects exposed to, actively infected with, or recovered from COVID-19. The repertoires were made available in a free public database intended to serve as a resource for research on the immune response to SARS-CoV-2. Samples came from the ongoing ImmuneRACE study (first 160 participants) plus 1,254 subjects from 6 global collaborators. Nearly every sample came with metadata listing a de-identified subject ID, COVID-19 status, age in years and sex. HLA class I and class II types, where available, came from metadata supplied by the sample provider rather than from assay-based typing. Results and caveats for the whole study, not just this receptor: The amount of clinical and demographic metadata varied by source and participant and was provided uncurated.

Participants in the prospective study were aged 18 to 89 years, lived in 20 to 30 United States geographic areas, and enrolled through a virtual design. In the prospective study, participants were assigned to cohorts based on the clinical history participants reported in a screening survey and a study questionnaire. In the prospective study, mobile phlebotomists collected whole blood, serum and a nasopharyngeal or oropharyngeal swab from each participant. Over a roughly two-month period, participants in the prospective study had the option of providing additional blood draws and questionnaires. Before DNA extraction, prospective study blood samples were shipped either frozen or at room temperature.

The sample comprised PBMCs or T cells enriched from blood (not recorded which). This clonotype originated in a man aged 18-30 years with acute COVID-19. Rearrangement joined TRBV11-3 to TRBJ2-1, with the D gene uncertain. The DNA reads as follows: TGTGCCAGCACCCGCTACGACAATGAGCAGTTCTTC. It is translated as CASTRYDNEQFF.